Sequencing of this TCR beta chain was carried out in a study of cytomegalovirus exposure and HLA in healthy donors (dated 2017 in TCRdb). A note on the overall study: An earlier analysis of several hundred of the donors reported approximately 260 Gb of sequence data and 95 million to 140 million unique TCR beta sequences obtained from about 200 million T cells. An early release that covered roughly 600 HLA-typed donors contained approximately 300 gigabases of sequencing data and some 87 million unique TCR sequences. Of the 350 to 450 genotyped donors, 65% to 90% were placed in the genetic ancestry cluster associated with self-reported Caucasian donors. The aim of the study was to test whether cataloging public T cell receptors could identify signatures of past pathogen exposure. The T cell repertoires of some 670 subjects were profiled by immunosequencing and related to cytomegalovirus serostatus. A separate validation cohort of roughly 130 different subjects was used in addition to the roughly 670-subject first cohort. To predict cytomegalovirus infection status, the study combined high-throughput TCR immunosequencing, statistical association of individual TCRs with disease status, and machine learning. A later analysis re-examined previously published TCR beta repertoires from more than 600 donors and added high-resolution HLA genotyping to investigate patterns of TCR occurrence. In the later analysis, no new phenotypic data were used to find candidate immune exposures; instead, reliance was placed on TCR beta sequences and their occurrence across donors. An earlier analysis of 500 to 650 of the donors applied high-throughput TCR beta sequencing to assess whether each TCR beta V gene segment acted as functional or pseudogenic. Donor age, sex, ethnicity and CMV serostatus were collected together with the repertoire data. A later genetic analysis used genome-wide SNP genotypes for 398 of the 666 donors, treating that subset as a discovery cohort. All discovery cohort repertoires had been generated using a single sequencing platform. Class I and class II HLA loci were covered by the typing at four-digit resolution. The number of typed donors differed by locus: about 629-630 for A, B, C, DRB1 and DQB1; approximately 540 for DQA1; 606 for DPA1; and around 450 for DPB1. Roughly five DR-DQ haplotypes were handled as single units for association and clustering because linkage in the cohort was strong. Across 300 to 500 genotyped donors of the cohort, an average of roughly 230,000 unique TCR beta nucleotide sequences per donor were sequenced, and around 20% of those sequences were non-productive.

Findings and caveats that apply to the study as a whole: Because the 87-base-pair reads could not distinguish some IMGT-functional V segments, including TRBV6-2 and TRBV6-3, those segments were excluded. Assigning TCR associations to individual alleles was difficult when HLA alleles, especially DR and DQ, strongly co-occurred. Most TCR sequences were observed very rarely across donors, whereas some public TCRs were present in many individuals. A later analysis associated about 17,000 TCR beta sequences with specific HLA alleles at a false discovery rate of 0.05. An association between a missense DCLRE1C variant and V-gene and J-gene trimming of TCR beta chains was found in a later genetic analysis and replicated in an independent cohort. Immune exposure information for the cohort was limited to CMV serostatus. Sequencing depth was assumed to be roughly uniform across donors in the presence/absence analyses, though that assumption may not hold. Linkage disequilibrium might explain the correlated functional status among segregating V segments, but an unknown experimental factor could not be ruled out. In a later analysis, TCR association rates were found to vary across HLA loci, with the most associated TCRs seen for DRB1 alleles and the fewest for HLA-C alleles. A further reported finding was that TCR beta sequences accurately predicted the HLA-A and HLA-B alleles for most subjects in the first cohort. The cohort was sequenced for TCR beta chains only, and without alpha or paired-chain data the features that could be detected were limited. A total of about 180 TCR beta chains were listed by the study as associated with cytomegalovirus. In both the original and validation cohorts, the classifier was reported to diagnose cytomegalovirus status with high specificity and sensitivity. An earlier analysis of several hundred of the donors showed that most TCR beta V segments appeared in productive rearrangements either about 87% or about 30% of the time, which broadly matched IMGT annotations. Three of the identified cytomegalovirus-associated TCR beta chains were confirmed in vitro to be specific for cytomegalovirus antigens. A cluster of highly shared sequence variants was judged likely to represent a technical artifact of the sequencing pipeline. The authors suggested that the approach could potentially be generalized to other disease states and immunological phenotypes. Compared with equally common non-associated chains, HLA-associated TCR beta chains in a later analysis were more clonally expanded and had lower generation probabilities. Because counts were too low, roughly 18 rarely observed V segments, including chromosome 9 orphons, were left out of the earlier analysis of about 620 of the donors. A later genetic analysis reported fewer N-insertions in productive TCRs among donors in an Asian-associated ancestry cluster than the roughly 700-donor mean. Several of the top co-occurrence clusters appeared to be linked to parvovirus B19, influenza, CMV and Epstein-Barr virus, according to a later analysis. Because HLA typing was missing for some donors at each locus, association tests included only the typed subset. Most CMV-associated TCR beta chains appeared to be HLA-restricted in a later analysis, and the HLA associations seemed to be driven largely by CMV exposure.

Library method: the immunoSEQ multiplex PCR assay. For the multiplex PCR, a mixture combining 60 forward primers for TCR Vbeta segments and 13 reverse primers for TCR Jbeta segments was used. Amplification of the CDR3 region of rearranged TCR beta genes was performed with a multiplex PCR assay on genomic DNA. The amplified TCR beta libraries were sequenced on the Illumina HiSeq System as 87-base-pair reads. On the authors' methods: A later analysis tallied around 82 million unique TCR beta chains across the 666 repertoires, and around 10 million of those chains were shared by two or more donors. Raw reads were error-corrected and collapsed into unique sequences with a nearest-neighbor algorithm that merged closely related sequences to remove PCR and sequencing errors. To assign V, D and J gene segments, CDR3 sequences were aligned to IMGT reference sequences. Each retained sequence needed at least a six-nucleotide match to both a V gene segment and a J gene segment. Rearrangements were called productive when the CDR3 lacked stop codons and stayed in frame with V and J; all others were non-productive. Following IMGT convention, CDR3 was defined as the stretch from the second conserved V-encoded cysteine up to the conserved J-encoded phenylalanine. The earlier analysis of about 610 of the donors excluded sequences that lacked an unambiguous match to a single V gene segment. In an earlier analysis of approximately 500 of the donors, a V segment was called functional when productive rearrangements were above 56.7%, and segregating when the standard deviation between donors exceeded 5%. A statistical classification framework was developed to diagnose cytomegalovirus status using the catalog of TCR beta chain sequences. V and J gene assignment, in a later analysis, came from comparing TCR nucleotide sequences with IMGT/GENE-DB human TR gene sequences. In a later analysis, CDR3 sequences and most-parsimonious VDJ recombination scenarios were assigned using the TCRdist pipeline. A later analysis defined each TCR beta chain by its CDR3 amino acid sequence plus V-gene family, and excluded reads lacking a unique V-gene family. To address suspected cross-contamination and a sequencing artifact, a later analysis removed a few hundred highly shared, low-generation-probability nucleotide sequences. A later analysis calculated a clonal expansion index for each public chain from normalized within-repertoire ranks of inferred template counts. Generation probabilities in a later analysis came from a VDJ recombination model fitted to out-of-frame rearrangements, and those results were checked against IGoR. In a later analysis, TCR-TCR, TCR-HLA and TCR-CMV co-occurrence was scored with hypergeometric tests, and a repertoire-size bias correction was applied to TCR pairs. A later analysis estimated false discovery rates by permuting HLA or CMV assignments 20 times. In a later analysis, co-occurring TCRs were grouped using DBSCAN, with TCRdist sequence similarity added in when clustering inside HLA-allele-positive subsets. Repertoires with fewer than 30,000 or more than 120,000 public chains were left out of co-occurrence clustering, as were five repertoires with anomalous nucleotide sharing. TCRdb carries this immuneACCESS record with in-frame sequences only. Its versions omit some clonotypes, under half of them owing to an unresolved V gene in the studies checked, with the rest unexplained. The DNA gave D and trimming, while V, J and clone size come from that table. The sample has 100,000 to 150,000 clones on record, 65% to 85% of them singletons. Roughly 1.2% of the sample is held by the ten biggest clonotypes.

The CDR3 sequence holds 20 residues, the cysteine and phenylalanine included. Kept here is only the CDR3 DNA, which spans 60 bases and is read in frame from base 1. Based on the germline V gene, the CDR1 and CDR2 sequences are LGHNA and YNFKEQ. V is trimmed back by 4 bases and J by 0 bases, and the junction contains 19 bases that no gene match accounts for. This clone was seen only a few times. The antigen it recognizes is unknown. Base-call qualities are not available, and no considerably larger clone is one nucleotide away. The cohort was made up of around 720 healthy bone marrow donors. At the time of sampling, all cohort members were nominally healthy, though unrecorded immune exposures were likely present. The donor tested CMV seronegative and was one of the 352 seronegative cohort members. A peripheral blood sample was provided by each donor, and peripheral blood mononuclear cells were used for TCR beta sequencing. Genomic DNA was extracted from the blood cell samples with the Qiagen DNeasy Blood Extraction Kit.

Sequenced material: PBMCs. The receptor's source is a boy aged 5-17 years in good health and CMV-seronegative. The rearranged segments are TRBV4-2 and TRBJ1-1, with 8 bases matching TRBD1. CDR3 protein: CASSPVRGGAGGRLNTEAFF. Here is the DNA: TGTGCCAGCAGCCCAGTAAGGGGAGGAGCAGGGGGCCGGCTGAACACTGAAGCTTTCTTT.